These T cell receptor beta chains were read from a single sample in a study of blood T cell repertoires in COVID-19. The table came from immunoSEQ multiplex PCR; TCRdb's copy has only in-frame clones and leaves some out. The table lists under 450,000 clones, about 80% of them singletons. Sequencing was done on a sample of peripheral blood. Receptors were obtained from a human donor with acute or convalescent COVID-19. The donor label of this sample is uncertain. Each CDR3 is given with its conserved first and last residue. The order of the fields is V gene, J gene, clone size, D gene, CDR3 protein, CDR3 DNA. A D gene is named only where the DNA matches it firmly. Clone sizes are given selectively: once, few, many, or a class where the clone is expanded.

TRBV30	TRBJ1-2	few	-	CAWLGAPGYTF	TGTGCCTGGCTGGGGGCACCTGGCTACACCTTC
TRBV30	TRBJ1-1	-	-	CAWSGTLIRTENTEAFF	TGTGCCTGGAGTGGAACCCTAATTCGGACAGAGAACACTGAAGCTTTCTTT
TRBV2	TRBJ1-2	-	-	CASRAGGSFSYGYTF	TGTGCCAGCAGGGCCGGGGGGAGTTTTTCGTATGGCTACACCTTC
TRBV3-1/TRBV3-2	TRBJ1-1	-	-	CASSRGSEAFF	TGTGCCAGCAGCCGCGGGAGCGAAGCTTTCTTT
TRBV27	TRBJ2-1	-	TRBD2	CASSSGGGWNEQFF	TGTGCCAGCTCTAGCGGGGGGGGGTGGAATGAGCAGTTCTTC
TRBV5-5	TRBJ1-4	-	-	CASSVVSTNEKLFF	TGTGCCAGCAGCGTCGTTTCAACTAATGAAAAACTGTTTTTT
TRBV5-1	TRBJ2-3	-	-	CASSLPSGTDTQYF	TGCGCCAGCAGCTTGCCTAGTGGGACAGATACGCAGTATTTT
TRBV18	TRBJ2-1	-	-	CASSPRDGVINNEQFF	TGTGCCAGCTCACCACGTGACGGAGTTATTAACAATGAGCAGTTCTTC
TRBV19	TRBJ1-2	-	-	CASSRTGIESGGYTF	TGTGCCAGTAGCCGAACAGGGATCGAGAGTGGCGGCTACACCTTC
TRBV7-6	TRBJ1-2	-	TRBD1	CASSSHRGADYGYTF	TGTGCCAGCAGCTCGCACAGGGGTGCGGACTATGGCTACACCTTC
TRBV7-9	TRBJ2-2	-	-	CASSPHSGNTGELFF	TGTGCCAGCAGCCCTCATAGCGGGAACACCGGGGAGCTGTTTTTT
TRBV19	TRBJ1-2	-	TRBD1	CASSLGGGQGENYGYTF	TGTGCCAGTAGTCTAGGGGGCGGACAGGGGGAGAACTATGGCTACACCTTC
TRBV20-1	TRBJ2-7	-	-	CSASSGEQYF	TGCAGTGCCTCTTCCGGCGAGCAGTACTTC
TRBV10-2	TRBJ1-2	-	TRBD1	CASRVGTGGGYTF	TGCGCCAGCAGAGTAGGGACAGGCGGCGGCTACACCTTC
TRBV6-1	TRBJ1-3	-	TRBD1	CASSELGTGTTFSGNTIYF	TGTGCCAGCAGTGAACTCGGGACAGGGACTACATTCTCTGGAAACACCATATATTTT
TRBV27	TRBJ1-2	-	TRBD1	CASSKTGVLGYTF	TGTGCCAGCAGCAAAACAGGGGTCTTAGGCTACACCTTC
TRBV15	TRBJ2-3	once	-	CATSRAGSTDTQYF	TGTGCCACCAGCAGGGCCGGGTCCACAGATACGCAGTATTTT
TRBV24-1	TRBJ2-3	-	-	CATARGTDTQYF	TGTGCCACCGCCCGGGGAACAGATACGCAGTATTTT
TRBV2	TRBJ2-2	-	TRBD1	CASRDRVPTGELFF	TGTGCCAGCAGGGACAGGGTCCCCACCGGGGAGCTGTTTTTT
TRBV29-1	TRBJ1-4	-	TRBD1	CSVAQQGANEKLFF	TGCAGCGTTGCCCAGCAGGGGGCGAATGAAAAACTGTTTTTT
TRBV25-1	TRBJ2-7	-	TRBD1	CASSFGGTGNYEQYF	TGTGCCAGCAGTTTTGGGGGGACAGGGAACTACGAGCAGTACTTC
TRBV3-1/TRBV3-2	TRBJ2-1	-	-	CASSQDSWAVSYNEQFF	TGTGCCAGCAGCCAAGATTCTTGGGCAGTCTCCTACAATGAGCAGTTCTTC
TRBV18	TRBJ2-7	-	TRBD1	CASSPRQGNEQYF	TGTGCCAGCTCACCGCGACAGGGTAACGAGCAGTACTTC
TRBV9	TRBJ2-3	-	-	CASSPGGLRLDTQYF	TGTGCCAGCAGCCCCGGCGGGTTACGACTGGATACGCAGTATTTT
TRBV2	TRBJ2-7	-	TRBD2	CASSRLAGGGEQYF	TGTGCCAGCAGTCGACTAGCGGGAGGCGGCGAGCAGTACTTC
TRBV5-1	TRBJ2-5	once	TRBD2	CASSLAPSGGSGVKETQYF	TGCGCCAGCAGCTTGGCCCCTAGCGGGGGATCCGGGGTAAAAGAGACCCAGTACTTC
TRBV3-1/TRBV3-2	TRBJ1-2	few	-	CASSQGSRVAYGYTF	TGTGCCAGCAGCCAAGGATCCAGGGTCGCCTATGGCTACACCTTC
TRBV5-6	TRBJ2-3	-	TRBD2	CASSLSGLAGADTQYF	TGTGCCAGCAGCTTGTCAGGCCTAGCGGGGGCCGATACGCAGTATTTT
TRBV5-1	TRBJ2-5	-	-	CASSSGQRETQYF	TGCGCCAGCAGCTCAGGACAGAGGGAGACCCAGTACTTC
TRBV28	TRBJ1-5	once	TRBD1	CASSLLAQKPGQTYQPQHF	TGTGCCAGCAGTTTACTGGCTCAAAAACCGGGACAGACCTATCAGCCCCAGCATTTT
TRBV27	TRBJ2-7	-	TRBD2	CATAGGLAGAGSYEQYF	TGTGCCACCGCAGGGGGACTAGCGGGAGCCGGTTCCTACGAGCAGTACTTC
TRBV4-1	TRBJ2-1	-	-	CASSQDPTESNTYNEQFF	TGCGCCAGCAGCCAAGACCCCACAGAGTCCAATACGTACAATGAGCAGTTCTTC
TRBV28	TRBJ1-2	-	-	CASSFRHRVYGYTF	TGTGCCAGCAGTTTTCGTCACAGAGTCTATGGCTACACCTTC
TRBV28	TRBJ2-5	-	-	CASSSRAAGQETQYF	TGTGCCAGCAGTTCCCGGGCCGCGGGACAAGAGACCCAGTACTTC
TRBV6-5	TRBJ1-6	-	TRBD1	CASSYQPDRPLHF	TGTGCCAGCAGTTACCAACCGGACAGGCCCCTCCACTTT
TRBV30	TRBJ1-5	-	-	CASATGGGNQPQHF	TGTGCCTCCGCGACAGGAGGAGGCAATCAGCCCCAGCATTTT
TRBV6-5	TRBJ1-2	-	TRBD1	CASSPDRAYGYTF	TGTGCCAGCAGTCCCGACAGGGCCTATGGCTACACCTTC
TRBV15	TRBJ1-5	few	-	CATSRANEGHQPQHF	TGTGCCACCAGCAGAGCTAACGAGGGCCATCAGCCCCAGCATTTT
TRBV27	TRBJ2-7	few	-	CASSLGESYEQYF	TGTGCCAGCAGTTTGGGAGAGTCCTACGAGCAGTACTTC
TRBV6-6	TRBJ2-1	-	-	CASSYSKRQLYNEQFF	TGTGCCAGCAGTTACTCGAAGAGGCAGCTTTACAATGAGCAGTTCTTC
TRBV3-1/TRBV3-2	TRBJ1-5	once	-	CASTPPGANQPQHF	TGTGCCAGCACCCCCCCAGGCGCTAATCAGCCCCAGCATTTT
TRBV5-1	TRBJ2-2	-	-	CASSPSGLVAGELFF	TGCGCCAGCAGCCCAAGCGGGTTAGTCGCCGGGGAGCTGTTTTTT
TRBV29-1	TRBJ2-7	-	-	CSVCTDGIYEQYF	TGCAGCGTTTGTACCGACGGGATATACGAGCAGTACTTC
TRBV5-1	TRBJ2-3	-	TRBD2	CASSTGLAGVRGTDTQYF	TGCGCCAGCAGCACGGGGCTAGCGGGAGTTCGAGGCACAGATACGCAGTATTTT
TRBV2	TRBJ1-1	-	-	CASSQQGMNTEAFF	TGTGCCAGCAGTCAACAGGGAATGAACACTGAAGCTTTCTTT
TRBV28	TRBJ2-3	-	TRBD2	CASSFLPGGSTDTQYF	TGTGCCAGCAGTTTTTTACCGGGGGGTAGCACAGATACGCAGTATTTT
TRBV5-8	TRBJ1-1	-	-	CASSPLTGEAFF	TGTGCCAGCAGCCCATTGACAGGTGAAGCTTTCTTT
TRBV2	TRBJ1-2	-	TRBD1	CASRYDRGAAGGYTF	TGTGCCAGCAGATACGACAGGGGCGCCGCGGGGGGCTACACCTTC